This TCR beta chain was recovered during a study of control samples from healthy donors and cancer patients. This CDR3 is 14 amino acids long. The V gene end was trimmed by 2 bases and the J gene end by 4 bases; junction bases not matched to a gene: 0. In germline, CDR1 is SGHTA, CDR2 FQGTGA. This clone occurred a few times. TCRdb's table, derived via immunoSEQ multiplex PCR, lists solely in-frame clones and lacks some. Found here are approximately 65,000 clones, around 92% of them singletons; the top ten hold around 19%. The genes are TRBV7-3 and TRBJ2-2; 8 bases align to TRBD2. The TCR sequence derives from a man aged 60-69 years with lung cancer. The sample was PBMCs. Here the CDR3 reads CASSLAGGTGELFF. DNA for the CDR3: TGTGCCAGCAGCTTAGCGGGGGGCACCGGGGAGCTGTTTTTT.